This record covers a single T cell receptor (beta chain). This clone showed up just a few times. What this receptor recognizes is not known. No qualities accompany the bases; no much larger clone lies one base away. The data were obtained in a study of cytomegalovirus exposure and HLA in healthy donors (dated by TCRdb to about 2017). Turning to the overall study: In an earlier analysis of several hundred of the donors, roughly 300 Gb of sequence data and some 100 million unique TCR beta sequences from about 190 million T cells were reported. Donor age, sex, ethnicity and CMV serostatus were collected together with the repertoire data. The study was designed to test whether signatures of past pathogen exposure could be identified by cataloging public T cell receptors. Among the approximately 400 genotyped donors, around 81% belonged to the genetic ancestry cluster associated with self-reported Caucasian donors. A handful of DR-DQ haplotypes were handled as single units for association and clustering because linkage in the cohort was strong. Every repertoire in the discovery cohort had been generated on one and the same sequencing platform. On average, around 240,000 unique TCR beta nucleotide sequences were sequenced per donor among 398 genotyped donors of the cohort, with approximately 18% of those sequences being non-productive. A later analysis re-examined previously published TCR beta repertoires from over 500 donors and added high-resolution HLA genotyping to investigate patterns of TCR occurrence. A later genetic analysis took genome-wide SNP genotypes for 398 of the 666 donors and used that subset as a discovery cohort. The number of typed donors differed by locus: about 620-640 for A, B, C, DRB1 and DQB1; approximately 530 for DQA1; 606 for DPA1; and roughly 470 for DPB1. Class I and class II HLA loci were covered by the typing at four-digit resolution. An early release covering 550 to 650 HLA-typed donors comprised about 300 gigabases of sequencing data and some 79 million unique TCR sequences. An earlier analysis of approximately 630 of the donors applied high-throughput TCR beta sequencing to assess whether each TCR beta V gene segment acted as functional or pseudogenic. The study profiled the T cell repertoires of some 610 subjects by immunosequencing and related them to cytomegalovirus serostatus. Besides the first cohort of more than 650 subjects, a separate validation cohort made up of around 120 different subjects was used. Rather than using new phenotypic data, the later analysis identified candidate immune exposures from TCR beta sequences and from how often those sequences occurred across donors. To predict cytomegalovirus infection status, the study brought together high-throughput TCR immunosequencing, statistical association of individual TCRs with disease status, and machine learning.

Libraries came from the immunoSEQ multiplex PCR assay. A mixture of 60 forward primers for TCR Vbeta segments and 13 reverse primers for TCR Jbeta segments was used in the multiplex PCR. A multiplex PCR assay on genomic DNA amplified the CDR3 region of rearranged TCR beta genes. Amplified TCR beta libraries were sequenced as 87-base-pair reads on the Illumina HiSeq System. Regarding the original processing steps: A later analysis counted tens of millions of unique TCR beta chains across the 640 or so repertoires, and around 12 million of these chains were shared by at least two donors. Raw reads were error-corrected and collapsed into unique sequences by a nearest-neighbor algorithm in which closely related sequences were merged to remove PCR and sequencing errors. CDR3 sequences were aligned to IMGT reference sequences to assign V, D and J gene segments. For a sequence to be retained, a match of at least six nucleotides to both a V gene segment and a J gene segment was required. Rearrangements were called productive when the CDR3 lacked stop codons and stayed in frame with V and J; all others were non-productive. Following IMGT convention, CDR3 was defined as the stretch from the second conserved V-encoded cysteine to the conserved J-encoded phenylalanine. The earlier analysis of some 600 of the donors excluded sequences that lacked an unambiguous match to a single V gene segment. An earlier analysis of approximately 590 of the donors classified V segments as functional when productive rearrangements were above 56.7% and as segregating when the standard deviation between donors was above 5%. A statistical classification framework was developed to diagnose cytomegalovirus status using the catalog of TCR beta chain sequences. In a later analysis, V and J genes were assigned by comparing TCR nucleotide sequences against IMGT/GENE-DB human TR gene sequences. The TCRdist pipeline was used in a later analysis to assign CDR3 sequences and most-parsimonious VDJ recombination scenarios. In a later analysis, every TCR beta chain was defined by the combination of its CDR3 amino acid sequence and its V-gene family, and reads without a unique V-gene family were dropped. To address suspected cross-contamination and a sequencing artifact, a later analysis removed a few hundred highly shared, low-generation-probability nucleotide sequences. In a later analysis, a clonal expansion index for each public chain was calculated from normalized within-repertoire ranks of inferred template counts. A later analysis computed generation probabilities with a VDJ recombination model fitted to out-of-frame rearrangements, and checked the results against IGoR. A later analysis scored TCR-TCR, TCR-HLA and TCR-CMV co-occurrence with hypergeometric tests, applying a repertoire-size bias correction to TCR pairs. A later analysis estimated false discovery rates by permuting HLA or CMV assignments 20 times. In a later analysis, co-occurring TCRs were grouped using DBSCAN, with TCRdist sequence similarity added in when clustering inside HLA-allele-positive subsets. Repertoires with fewer than 30,000 or more than 120,000 public chains were left out of co-occurrence clustering, as were roughly five repertoires with anomalous nucleotide sharing. TCRdb provides this immuneACCESS table in a form limited to in-frame rearrangements. Some clones are lacking; in checked studies, under half of them reflect an unresolved V gene, and why the rest are absent is not known. The V and J calls and the clone size are those of that table, but D and trimming were determined from the DNA. The sample table records more than 150,000 clones; about 81% of these occur just once. About 1.6% of the sample rests with the top ten.

The cohort comprised 710 or so healthy bone marrow donors. At the time of sampling, all cohort members were nominally healthy, though unrecorded immune exposures were likely present. The donor tested CMV seronegative and was one of the 352 seronegative cohort members. Each donor provided a peripheral blood sample, and peripheral blood mononuclear cells were used for TCR beta sequencing. The Qiagen DNeasy Blood Extraction Kit was used to extract genomic DNA from the blood cell samples. General study outcomes and caveats: In a later genetic analysis, a missense DCLRE1C variant was associated with V-gene and J-gene trimming of TCR beta chains, and the association was replicated in an independent cohort. The study listed approximately 150 TCR beta chains as associated with cytomegalovirus. A further reported finding was that TCR beta sequences accurately predicted the HLA-A and HLA-B alleles for most subjects in the first cohort. The authors suggested that the approach could potentially be generalized to other disease states and immunological phenotypes. A group of highly shared sequence variants was considered likely to be a technical artifact of the sequencing pipeline. Strong co-occurrence of HLA alleles, especially DR and DQ, made assigning TCR associations to individual alleles difficult. A later genetic analysis reported fewer N-insertions in productive TCRs among donors in an Asian-associated ancestry cluster than the roughly 700-donor mean. Because counts were too low, 15 to 20 rarely observed V segments, including chromosome 9 orphons, were excluded from the earlier analysis of under 650 of the donors. In a later analysis, most CMV-associated TCR beta chains were found to appear HLA-restricted, with HLA associations seemingly driven largely by CMV exposure. Because HLA typing was missing for some donors at each locus, association tests included only the typed subset. In both the original and validation cohorts, the classifier was reported to diagnose cytomegalovirus status with high specificity and sensitivity. In a later analysis, HLA-associated TCR beta chains were found to be more clonally expanded and to have lower generation probabilities than equally common non-associated chains. Most TCR sequences were seen in very few donors, while some public TCRs were found in many individuals. Sequencing depth was assumed to be roughly uniform across donors in the presence/absence analyses, though that assumption may not hold. For the cohort, immune exposure information was limited to CMV serostatus. An earlier analysis of 450 to 750 of the donors showed that most TCR beta V segments appeared in productive rearrangements either about 87% or about 30% of the time, which broadly matched IMGT annotations. Correlated functional status among segregating V segments might be attributable to linkage disequilibrium, but an unknown experimental factor could not be ruled out. Only TCR beta chains were sequenced in this cohort, and the absence of alpha or paired-chain data limited detectable features. In a later analysis, around 17,000 TCR beta sequences were associated with specific HLA alleles at a false discovery rate of 0.05. Several of the top co-occurrence clusters appeared to be linked to parvovirus B19, influenza, CMV and Epstein-Barr virus, according to a later analysis. In a later analysis, the rate of TCR association differed among HLA loci, with DRB1 alleles having the most associated TCRs and HLA-C alleles having the fewest. A few of the identified cytomegalovirus-associated TCR beta chains were confirmed in vitro to be specific for cytomegalovirus antigens.

The clonotype originates from a middle-aged man in good health and CMV-seronegative. Sequenced material: PBMCs.

The bases read TGTGCCAGCAGCGCCCGACCCCAGCGACAGGGAGTGAGGACTGAAGCTTTCTTT. Translated, it gives CASSARPQRQGVRTEAFF. The chain is made from TRBV7-2 and TRBJ1-1; 7 bases in between match TRBD1. CDR1 and CDR2 are read off the germline V gene as SGHTA and FQGNSA. Relative to germline, V is missing 5 bases and J is missing 5 bases, with 20 bases of the junction outside any gene match. From the cysteine up to the phenylalanine, the CDR3 has a length of 18 residues. The entry retains the CDR3 DNA only, 54 bases that are in frame from base 1.